Below are 9 T cell receptor beta chains sequenced from a single sample in a study of shared clonotypes between healthy human individuals. The repertoire was sequenced with immunoSEQ multiplex PCR; TCRdb's copy has only in-frame clones and lacks some. This sample has about 2.3 million clones, with 92% found just once. Source material: naive CD4+ T cells from PBMCs. Subset here: CD45RA+ positively selected. All receptors come from a man between 18 and 35 years old in good health. Some clones in this sample may be carry-over from other donors' samples.

The chain recombines TRBV28 with TRBJ1-2, with a possible D match to TRBD1 (5 bases). This CDR3 has 13 amino acids. The germline V gene has CDR1 MDHEN and CDR2 SYDVKM. The germline V and J ends were trimmed by 3 bases and 7 bases, with 12 bases remaining between them. The CDR3 DNA reads as TGTGCCAGCAGTTTCTTCGCAGGGTTTGGCTACACCTTC. Its protein product is CASSFFAGFGYTF.

The table lists this clone with a count of one. V usage is TRBV28 and J usage is TRBJ2-5, with D tentatively TRBD1 (6 bases). Trimming left V 6 bases short and J 4 bases short, with 24 bases between. Germline CDR1 is MDHEN and CDR2 is SYDVKM. The CDR3 loop spans 17 amino acids. Written as DNA, the CDR3 is TGTGCCAGCAGCCAACCCTCGTTTCTCAGGGGCGGAGAGACCCAGTACTTC. As protein: CASSQPSFLRGGETQYF.

The chain recombines TRBV5-6 with TRBJ1-1; 7 bases match TRBD1. Germline V gene sequence: CDR1 SGHDT, CDR2 YYEEEE. The ends lost 0 bases at V and 0 bases at J; junction bases unmatched: 5. The CDR3 has 16 residues. CDR3 sequence reads: CASSLGPGGMNTEAFF. In nucleotides, the CDR3 is TGTGCCAGCAGCTTGGGACCAGGGGGGATGAACACTGAAGCTTTCTTT.

About this clone: Other nucleotide sequences from this sample produce the same CDR3. The V call is TRBV5-1, the J call TRBJ2-5, with a tentative D call TRBD1 (5 bases). Trimming cost V 1 base and J 1 base, with 11 bases left between them. Looked up from germline, CDR1 is SGHRS and CDR2 is YFSETQ. This CDR3 comprises 15 residues. The CDR3 loop is CASSLLPGPQETQYF. CDR3 DNA: TGCGCCAGCAGCTTGTTGCCAGGGCCCCAAGAGACCCAGTACTTC.

This clone showed up just once. The chain combines TRBV4-1 with TRBJ1-5; D gene unclear. CDR1 is MGHRA and CDR2 is YSYEKL in the germline V gene. The CDR3 covers 15 residues. V lost 0 bases to trimming and J lost 9 bases, with 15 bases between them. The CDR3: CASSQDWTSGWPQHF. In nucleotides, the CDR3 is TGCGCCAGCAGCCAAGATTGGACCTCCGGTTGGCCCCAGCATTTT.

The J gene is TRBJ2-1, the V gene TRBV5-4, with 7 bases identical to TRBD2. The CDR3 has 15 amino acids. CDR1 and CDR2 (germline): SGHNT, YYREEE (reference sequence). The V gene end was trimmed by 3 bases and the J gene end by 8 bases; junction bases not matched to a gene: 11. The CDR3 loop is CASSSAGLGGDEQFF. The CDR3 DNA sequence: TGTGCCAGCAGCTCGGCGGGTCTGGGGGGGGATGAGCAGTTCTTC.

This clone was seen once. V gene TRBV5-1 combines with J gene TRBJ2-3; D is unresolved. CDR3 length: 14 amino acids. Germline V gene data show CDR1 as SGHRS and CDR2 as YFSETQ. V shed 4 bases and J shed 3 bases, with 12 bases lying between them. CDR3 in DNA: TGCGCCAGCAGCGCGAGAGATGGGACAGATACGCAGTATTTT. Protein product: CASSARDGTDTQYF. Full variable domain (rest looked up from reference TRBV5-1 and TRBJ2-3): KAGVTQTPRYLIKTRGQQVTLSCSPISGHRSVSWYQQTPGQGLQFLFEYFSETQRNKGNFPGRFSGRQFSNSRSEMNVSTLELGDSALYLCASSARDGTDTQYFGPGTRLTVL.

CDR3 sequence: CASSPGLAGGLLEQYF. CDR3 DNA: TGTGCCAGCAGTCCTGGACTAGCGGGAGGCCTCTTGGAGCAGTACTTC. The chain uses TRBV2 and TRBJ2-7; 14 bases fit TRBD2. Germline assignment: CDR1 SNHLY and CDR2 FYNNEI. The length of the CDR3 is 16 residues. With 5 bases clipped from V and 7 bases from J, the junction kept 10 bases outside the gene matches. Variable domain in full (rest from reference TRBV2 and TRBJ2-7): EPEVTQTPSHQVTQMGQEVILRCVPISNHLYFYWYRQILGQKVEFLVSFYNNEISEKSEIFDDQFSVERPDGSNFTLKIRSTKLEDSAMYFCASSPGLAGGLLEQYFGPGTRLTVT.

The gene calls are TRBV6-1 and TRBJ1-2; tentatively, D is TRBD1 (5 bases). The CDR3 totals 16 residues. V lost 1 base to trimming and J lost 4 bases, with 16 bases between them. Germline-derived CDR1 and CDR2 are MNHNS and SASEGT. Written as DNA, the CDR3 is TGTGCCAGCAGTGAAGGGGGAATTGGCAGGGTCTATGGCTACACCTTC. This gives the protein CASSEGGIGRVYGYTF.